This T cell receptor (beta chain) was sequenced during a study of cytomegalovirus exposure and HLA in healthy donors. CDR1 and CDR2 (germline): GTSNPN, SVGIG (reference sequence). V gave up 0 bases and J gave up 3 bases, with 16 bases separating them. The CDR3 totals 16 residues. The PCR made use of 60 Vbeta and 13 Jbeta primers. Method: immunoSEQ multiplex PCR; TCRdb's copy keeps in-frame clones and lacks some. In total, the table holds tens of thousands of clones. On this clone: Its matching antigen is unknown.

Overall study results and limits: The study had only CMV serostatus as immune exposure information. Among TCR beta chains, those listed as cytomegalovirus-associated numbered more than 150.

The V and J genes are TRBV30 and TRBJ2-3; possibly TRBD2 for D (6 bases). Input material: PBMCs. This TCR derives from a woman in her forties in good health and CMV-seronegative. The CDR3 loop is CAWSVRGRMRTDTQYF. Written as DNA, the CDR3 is TGTGCCTGGAGTGTACGTGGGAGGATGAGGACAGATACGCAGTATTTT.